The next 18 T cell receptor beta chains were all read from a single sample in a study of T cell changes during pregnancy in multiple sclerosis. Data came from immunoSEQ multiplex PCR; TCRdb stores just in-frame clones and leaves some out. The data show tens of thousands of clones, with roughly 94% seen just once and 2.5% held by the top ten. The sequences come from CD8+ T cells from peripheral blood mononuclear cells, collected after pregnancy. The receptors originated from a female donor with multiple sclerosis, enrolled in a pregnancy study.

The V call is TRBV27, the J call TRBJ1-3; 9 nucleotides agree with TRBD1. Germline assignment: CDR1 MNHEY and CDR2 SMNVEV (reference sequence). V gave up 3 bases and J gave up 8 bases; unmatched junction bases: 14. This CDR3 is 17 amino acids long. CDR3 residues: CASSLLSPGTGIHTIYF. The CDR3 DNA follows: TGTGCCAGCAGTTTGCTTAGCCCCGGGACAGGGATCCACACCATATATTTT.

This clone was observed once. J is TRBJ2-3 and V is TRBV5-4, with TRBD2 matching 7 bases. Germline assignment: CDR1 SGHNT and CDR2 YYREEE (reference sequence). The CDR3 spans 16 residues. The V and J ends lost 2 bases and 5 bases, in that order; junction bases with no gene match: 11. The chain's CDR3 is CASSFLGRGLVDTQYF. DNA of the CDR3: TGTGCCAGCAGCTTTTTGGGGAGGGGTCTGGTAGATACGCAGTATTTT.

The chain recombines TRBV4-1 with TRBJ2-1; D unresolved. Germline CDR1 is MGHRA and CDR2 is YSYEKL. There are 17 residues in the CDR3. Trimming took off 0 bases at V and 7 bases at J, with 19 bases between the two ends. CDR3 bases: TGCGCCAGCAGCCAAGATATTGCTAGACTTCTAGGAAATGAGCAGTTCTTC. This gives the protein CASSQDIARLLGNEQFF.

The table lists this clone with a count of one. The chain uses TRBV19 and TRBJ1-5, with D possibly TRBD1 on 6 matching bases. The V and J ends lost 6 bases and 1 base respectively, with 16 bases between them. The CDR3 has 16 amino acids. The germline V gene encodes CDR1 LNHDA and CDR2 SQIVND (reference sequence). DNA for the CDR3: TGTGCCAGTAGGTTACAGGGAGTCTTCAGCAATCAGCCCCAGCATTTT. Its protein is CASRLQGVFSNQPQHF.

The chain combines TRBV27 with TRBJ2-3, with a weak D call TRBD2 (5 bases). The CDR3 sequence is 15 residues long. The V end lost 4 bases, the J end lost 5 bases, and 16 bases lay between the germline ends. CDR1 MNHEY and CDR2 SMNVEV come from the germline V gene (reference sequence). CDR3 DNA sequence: TGTGCCAGCAGTTCCAAAGGGAGAAGCCTAGATACGCAGTATTTT. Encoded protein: CASSSKGRSLDTQYF.

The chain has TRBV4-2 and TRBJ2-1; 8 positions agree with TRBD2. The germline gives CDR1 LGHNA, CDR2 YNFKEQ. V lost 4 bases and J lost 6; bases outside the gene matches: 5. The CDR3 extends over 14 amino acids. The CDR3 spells CASSLGRDSNEQFF. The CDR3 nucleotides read TGTGCCAGCAGCCTCGGGAGGGATTCCAATGAGCAGTTCTTC.

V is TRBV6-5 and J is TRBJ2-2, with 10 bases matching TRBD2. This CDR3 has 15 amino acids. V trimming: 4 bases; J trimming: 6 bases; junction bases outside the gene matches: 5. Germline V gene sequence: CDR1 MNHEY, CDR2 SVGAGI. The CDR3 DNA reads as TGTGCCAGCAGTTTTCTAGCGGGAGAGCCCGGGGAGCTGTTTTTT. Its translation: CASSFLAGEPGELFF.

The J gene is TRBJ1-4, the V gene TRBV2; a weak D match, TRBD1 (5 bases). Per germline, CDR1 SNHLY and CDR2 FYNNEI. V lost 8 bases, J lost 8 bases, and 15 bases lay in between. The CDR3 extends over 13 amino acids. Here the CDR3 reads CASFGRKGEKLFF. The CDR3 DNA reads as TGTGCCAGCTTTGGCCGAAAGGGGGAAAAACTGTTTTTT.

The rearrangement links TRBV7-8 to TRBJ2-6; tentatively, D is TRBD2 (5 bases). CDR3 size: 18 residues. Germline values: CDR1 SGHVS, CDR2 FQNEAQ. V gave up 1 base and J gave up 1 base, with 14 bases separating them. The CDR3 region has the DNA TGTGCCAGCAGCTTAGAGAGGGATCGACCATCTGGGGCCAACGTCCTGACTTTC. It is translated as CASSLERDRPSGANVLTF. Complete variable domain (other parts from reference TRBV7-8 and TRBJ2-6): GAGVSQSPRYKVAKRGQDVALRCDPISGHVSLFWYQQALGQGPEFLTYFQNEAQLDKSGLPSDRFFAERPEGSVSTLKIQRTQQEDSAVYLCASSLERDRPSGANVLTFGAGSRLTVL.

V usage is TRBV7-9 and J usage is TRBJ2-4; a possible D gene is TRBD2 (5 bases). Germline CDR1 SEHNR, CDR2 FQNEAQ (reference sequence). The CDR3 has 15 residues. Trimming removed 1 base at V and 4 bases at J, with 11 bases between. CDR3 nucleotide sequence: TGTGCCAGCAGCTTAGGGGAATCGGGAAAAAACATTCAGTACTTC. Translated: CASSLGESGKNIQYF.

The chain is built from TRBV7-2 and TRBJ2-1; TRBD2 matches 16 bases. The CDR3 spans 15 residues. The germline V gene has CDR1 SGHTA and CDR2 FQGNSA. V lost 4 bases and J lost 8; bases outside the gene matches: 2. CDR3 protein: CASSWGLAGGHEQFF. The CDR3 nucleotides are TGTGCCAGCAGCTGGGGACTAGCGGGAGGGCATGAGCAGTTCTTC.

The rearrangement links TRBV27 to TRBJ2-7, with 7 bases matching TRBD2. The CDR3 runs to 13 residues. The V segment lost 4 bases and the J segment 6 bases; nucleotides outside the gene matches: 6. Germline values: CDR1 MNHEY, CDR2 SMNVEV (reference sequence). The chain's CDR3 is CASSYGEGGEQYF. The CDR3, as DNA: TGTGCCAGCAGTTACGGGGAGGGAGGCGAGCAGTACTTC.

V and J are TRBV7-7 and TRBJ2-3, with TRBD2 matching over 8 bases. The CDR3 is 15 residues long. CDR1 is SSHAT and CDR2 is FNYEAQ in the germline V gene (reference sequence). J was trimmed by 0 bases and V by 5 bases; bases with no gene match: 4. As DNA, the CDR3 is TGTGCCAGCAGCCCGCCGGGGGGGAGCACAGATACGCAGTATTTT. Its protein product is CASSPPGGSTDTQYF. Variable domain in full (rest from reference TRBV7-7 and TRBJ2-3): GAGVSQSPRYKVTKRGQDVTLRCDPISSHATLYWYQQALGQGPEFLTYFNYEAQPDKSGLPSDRFSAERPEGSISTLTIQRTEQRDSAMYRCASSPPGGSTDTQYFGPGTRLTVL.

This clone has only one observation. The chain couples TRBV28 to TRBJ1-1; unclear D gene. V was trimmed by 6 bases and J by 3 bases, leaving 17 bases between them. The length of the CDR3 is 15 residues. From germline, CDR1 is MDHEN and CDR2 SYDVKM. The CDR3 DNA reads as TGTGCCAGCAGGGCACCGATCAGTTTCTACACTGAAGCTTTCTTT. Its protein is CASRAPISFYTEAFF.

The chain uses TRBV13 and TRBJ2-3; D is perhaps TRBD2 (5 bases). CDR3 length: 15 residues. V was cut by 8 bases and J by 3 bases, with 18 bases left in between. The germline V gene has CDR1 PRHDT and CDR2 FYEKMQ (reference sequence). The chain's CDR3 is CASQKRERWTDTQYF. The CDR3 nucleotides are TGTGCCAGCCAAAAGAGGGAGAGGTGGACAGATACGCAGTATTTT.

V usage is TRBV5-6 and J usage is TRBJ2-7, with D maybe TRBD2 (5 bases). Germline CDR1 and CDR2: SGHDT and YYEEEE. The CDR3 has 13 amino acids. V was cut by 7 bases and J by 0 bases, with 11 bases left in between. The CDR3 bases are TGTGCCAGCCGGCGGGCCAGCTCCTACGAGCAGTACTTC. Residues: CASRRASSYEQYF.

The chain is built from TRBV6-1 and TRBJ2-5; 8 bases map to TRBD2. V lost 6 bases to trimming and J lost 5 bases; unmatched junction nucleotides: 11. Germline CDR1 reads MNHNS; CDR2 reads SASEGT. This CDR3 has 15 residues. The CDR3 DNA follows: TGTGCCAGCAGCACCGGGACTAGAGGCAGGGAGACCCAGTACTTC. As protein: CASSTGTRGRETQYF.

Written as DNA, the CDR3 is TGTGCCACCAGCAGAGATCCGACTAGCGGGAGCGGCCAGTACTTC. Protein: CATSRDPTSGSGQYF. The chain is built from TRBV15 and TRBJ2-5, with TRBD2 identical over 12 bases. V gave up 0 bases and J gave up 10 bases; unmatched junction bases: 6. CDR1 and CDR2 from the germline V gene are LNHNV and YYDKDF (reference sequence). The CDR3 covers 15 residues.